This T cell receptor beta chain was recovered during a study of T-cell reconstitution after alpha-beta-depleted transplantation in children. The length of the CDR3 is 16 residues. Trimming took 5 bases from V and 0 from J, leaving 14 bases between them. From germline, CDR1 is SGHVS and CDR2 FQNEAQ. This clonotype was picked up a small number of times. For TCRbeta, the library was prepared with unique molecular identifiers. Each CDR3 protein is one row after TCRdb ran MiXCR on the PCR reads. This sample has roughly 350,000 distinct CDR3 sequences; over 9% occur once, and the top ten carry around 2.3%. The TCR was taken from a human donor who donated a stem cell graft to a child with acute lymphoblastic leukemia. The chain uses TRBV7-8 and TRBJ2-1; D is unclear. Material: PBMCs from the stem cell graft donor, obtained from the stem cell graft. The chain's CDR3 is CASSPFNPSSYNEQFF. The CDR3 nucleotides read TGTGCCAGCAGCCCCTTCAACCCGAGCTCCTACAATGAGCAGTTCTTC.